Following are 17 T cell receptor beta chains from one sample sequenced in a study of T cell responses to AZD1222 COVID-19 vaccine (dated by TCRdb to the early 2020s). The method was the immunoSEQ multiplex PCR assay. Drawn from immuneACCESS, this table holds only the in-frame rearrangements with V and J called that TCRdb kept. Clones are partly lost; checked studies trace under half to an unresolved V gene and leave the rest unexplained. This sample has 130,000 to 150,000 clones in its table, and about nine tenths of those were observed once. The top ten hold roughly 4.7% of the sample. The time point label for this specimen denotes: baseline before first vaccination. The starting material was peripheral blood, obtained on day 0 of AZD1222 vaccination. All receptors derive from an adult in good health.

CDR3 region: CASRFGMGDTEAFF. The CDR3, as DNA: TGTGCCAGCAGGTTCGGTATGGGGGACACTGAAGCTTTCTTT. V usage is TRBV7-2 and J usage is TRBJ1-1; D might be TRBD1 (5 bases). Germline CDR1 SGHTA, CDR2 FQGNSA. V was clipped by 6 bases and J by 3 bases, with 14 bases between them. The CDR3 totals 14 residues.

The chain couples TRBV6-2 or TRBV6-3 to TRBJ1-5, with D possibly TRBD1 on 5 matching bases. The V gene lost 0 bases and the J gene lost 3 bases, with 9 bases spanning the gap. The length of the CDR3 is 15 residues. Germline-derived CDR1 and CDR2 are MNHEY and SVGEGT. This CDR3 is CASSYSGEANQPQHF. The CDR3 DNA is TGTGCCAGCAGTTACTCAGGGGAAGCCAATCAGCCCCAGCATTTT.

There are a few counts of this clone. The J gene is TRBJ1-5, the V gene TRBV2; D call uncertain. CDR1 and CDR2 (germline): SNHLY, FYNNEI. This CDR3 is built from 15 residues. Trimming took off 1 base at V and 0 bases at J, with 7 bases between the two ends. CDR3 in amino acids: CASSEGHRSNQPQHF. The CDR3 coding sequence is TGTGCCAGCAGTGAAGGGCACCGTAGCAATCAGCCCCAGCATTTT.

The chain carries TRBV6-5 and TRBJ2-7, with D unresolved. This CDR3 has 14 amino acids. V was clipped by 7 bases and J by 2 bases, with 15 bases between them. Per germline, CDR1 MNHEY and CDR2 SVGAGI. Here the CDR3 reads CASKEQLLTYEQYF. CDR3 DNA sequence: TGTGCCAGCAAGGAACAGCTGCTGACCTACGAGCAGTACTTC.

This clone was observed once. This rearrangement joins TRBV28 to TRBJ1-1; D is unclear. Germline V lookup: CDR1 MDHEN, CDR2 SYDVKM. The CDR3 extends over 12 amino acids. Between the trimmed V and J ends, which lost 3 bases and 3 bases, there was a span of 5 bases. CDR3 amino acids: CASSLLHTEAFF. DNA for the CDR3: TGTGCCAGCAGTTTGCTTCACACTGAAGCTTTCTTT.

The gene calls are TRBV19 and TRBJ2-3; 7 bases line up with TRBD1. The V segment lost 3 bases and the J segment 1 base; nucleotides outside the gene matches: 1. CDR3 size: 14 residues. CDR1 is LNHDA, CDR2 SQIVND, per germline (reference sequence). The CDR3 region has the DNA TGTGCCAGTAGTATTGGACAGGGCACAGATACGCAGTATTTT. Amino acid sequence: CASSIGQGTDTQYF.

CDR3 sequence (DNA): TGTGCCAGCAGCCCAACCGGGCGGAGTTACGAGCAGTACTTC. Protein product: CASSPTGRSYEQYF. This sequence joins TRBV7-8 and TRBJ2-7; unclear D gene. The germline V gene encodes CDR1 SGHVS and CDR2 FQNEAQ. CDR3 length equals 14 residues. Trimming stripped 5 bases from V and 4 bases from J, with 15 bases between.

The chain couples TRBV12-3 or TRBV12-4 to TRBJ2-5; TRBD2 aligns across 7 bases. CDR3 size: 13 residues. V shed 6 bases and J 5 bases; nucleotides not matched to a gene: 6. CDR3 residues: CASSETSTETQYF. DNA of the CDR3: TGTGCCAGCAGCGAGACTAGCACGGAGACCCAGTACTTC.

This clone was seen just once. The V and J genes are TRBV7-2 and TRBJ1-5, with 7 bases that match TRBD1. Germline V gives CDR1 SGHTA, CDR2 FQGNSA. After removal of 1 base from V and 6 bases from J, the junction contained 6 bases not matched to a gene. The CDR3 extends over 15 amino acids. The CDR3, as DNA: TGTGCCAGCAGCTTAGAGAGGGGGCTACTTCAGCCCCAGCATTTT. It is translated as CASSLERGLLQPQHF.

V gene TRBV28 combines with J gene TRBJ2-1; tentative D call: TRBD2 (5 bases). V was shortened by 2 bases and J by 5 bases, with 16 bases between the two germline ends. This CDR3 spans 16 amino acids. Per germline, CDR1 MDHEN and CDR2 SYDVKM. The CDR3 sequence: CASSLEEGVIHNEQFF. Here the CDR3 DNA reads TGTGCCAGCAGTTTAGAAGAGGGAGTTATCCACAATGAGCAGTTCTTC.

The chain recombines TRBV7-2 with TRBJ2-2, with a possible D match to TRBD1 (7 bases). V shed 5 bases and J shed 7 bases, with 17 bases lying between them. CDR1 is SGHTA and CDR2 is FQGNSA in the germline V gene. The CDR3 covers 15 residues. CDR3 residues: CASSQQGRSVGELFF. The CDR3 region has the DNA TGTGCCAGCAGCCAACAGGGGAGGAGTGTCGGGGAGCTGTTTTTT.

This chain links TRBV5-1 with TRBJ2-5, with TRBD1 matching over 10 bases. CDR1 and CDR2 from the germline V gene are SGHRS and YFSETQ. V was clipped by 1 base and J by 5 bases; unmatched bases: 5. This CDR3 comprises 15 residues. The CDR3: CASSLLGTGVETQYF. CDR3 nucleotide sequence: TGCGCCAGCAGCTTGTTAGGGACAGGGGTGGAGACCCAGTACTTC. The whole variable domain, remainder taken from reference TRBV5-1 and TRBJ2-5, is KAGVTQTPRYLIKTRGQQVTLSCSPISGHRSVSWYQQTPGQGLQFLFEYFSETQRNKGNFPGRFSGRQFSNSRSEMNVSTLELGDSALYLCASSLLGTGVETQYFGPGTRLLVL.

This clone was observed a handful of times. The CDR3 reads CASSYIGVGETQYF. As DNA, the CDR3 is TGTGCCAGCAGTTACATTGGAGTTGGAGAGACCCAGTACTTC. V usage is TRBV6-2 or TRBV6-3 and J usage is TRBJ2-5, with D uncertain. The CDR3 contains 14 residues. V gave up 2 bases and J gave up 4 bases, with 11 bases separating them. Germline CDR1 MNHEY, CDR2 SVGEGT.

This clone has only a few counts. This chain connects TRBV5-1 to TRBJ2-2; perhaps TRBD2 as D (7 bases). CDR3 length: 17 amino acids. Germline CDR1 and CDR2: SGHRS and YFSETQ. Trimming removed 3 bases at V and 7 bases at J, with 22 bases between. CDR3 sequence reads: CASSSSPTGGGDGELFF. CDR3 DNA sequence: TGCGCCAGCAGCTCCTCCCCAACTGGGGGGGGCGACGGGGAGCTGTTTTTT.

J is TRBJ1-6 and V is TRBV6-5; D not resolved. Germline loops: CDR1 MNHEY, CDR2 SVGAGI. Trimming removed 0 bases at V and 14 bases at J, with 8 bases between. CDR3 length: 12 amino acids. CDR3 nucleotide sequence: TGTGCCAGCAGTTACTCGAATACGGCCCTCCACTTT. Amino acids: CASSYSNTALHF.

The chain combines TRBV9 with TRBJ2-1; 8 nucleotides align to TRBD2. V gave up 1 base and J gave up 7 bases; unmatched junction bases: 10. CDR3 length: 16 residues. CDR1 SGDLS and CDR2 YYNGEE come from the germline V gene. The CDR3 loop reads CASSVTPGGPGNEQFF. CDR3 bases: TGTGCCAGCAGCGTAACCCCGGGAGGGCCGGGGAATGAGCAGTTCTTC.

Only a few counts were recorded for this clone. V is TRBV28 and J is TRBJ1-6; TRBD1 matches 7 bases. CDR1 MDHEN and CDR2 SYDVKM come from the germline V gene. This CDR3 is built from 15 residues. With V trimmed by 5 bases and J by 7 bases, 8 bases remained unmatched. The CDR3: CASSLTDRINSPLHF. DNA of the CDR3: TGTGCCAGCAGTCTAACGGACAGGATCAATTCACCCCTCCACTTT.